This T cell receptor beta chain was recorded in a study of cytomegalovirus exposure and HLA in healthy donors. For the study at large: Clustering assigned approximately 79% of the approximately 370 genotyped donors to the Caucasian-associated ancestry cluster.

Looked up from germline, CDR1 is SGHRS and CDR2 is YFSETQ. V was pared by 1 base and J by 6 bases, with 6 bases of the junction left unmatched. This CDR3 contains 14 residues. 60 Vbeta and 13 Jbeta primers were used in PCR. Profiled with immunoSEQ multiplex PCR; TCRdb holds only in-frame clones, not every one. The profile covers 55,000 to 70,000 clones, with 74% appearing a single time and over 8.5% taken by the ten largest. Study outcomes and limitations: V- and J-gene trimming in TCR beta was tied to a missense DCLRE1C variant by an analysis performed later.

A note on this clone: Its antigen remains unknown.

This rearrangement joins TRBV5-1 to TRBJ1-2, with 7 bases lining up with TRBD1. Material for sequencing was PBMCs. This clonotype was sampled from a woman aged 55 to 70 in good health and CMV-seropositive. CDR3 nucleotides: TGCGCCAGCAGCTTGTTTGGTACAGGGGATGGCTACACCTTC. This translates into CASSLFGTGDGYTF. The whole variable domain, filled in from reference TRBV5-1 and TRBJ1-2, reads KAGVTQTPRYLIKTRGQQVTLSCSPISGHRSVSWYQQTPGQGLQFLFEYFSETQRNKGNFPGRFSGRQFSNSRSEMNVSTLELGDSALYLCASSLFGTGDGYTFGSGTRLTVV.